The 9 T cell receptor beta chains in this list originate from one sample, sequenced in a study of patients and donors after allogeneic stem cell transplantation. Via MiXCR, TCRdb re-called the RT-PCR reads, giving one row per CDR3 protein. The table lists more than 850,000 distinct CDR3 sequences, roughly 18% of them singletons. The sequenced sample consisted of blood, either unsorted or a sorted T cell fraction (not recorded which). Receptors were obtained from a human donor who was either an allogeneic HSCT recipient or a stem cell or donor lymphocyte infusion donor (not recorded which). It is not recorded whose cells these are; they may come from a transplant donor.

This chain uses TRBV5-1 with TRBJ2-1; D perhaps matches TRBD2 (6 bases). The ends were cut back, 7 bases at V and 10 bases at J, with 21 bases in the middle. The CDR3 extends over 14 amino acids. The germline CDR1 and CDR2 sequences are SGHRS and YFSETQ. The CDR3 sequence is CASGSGTAIGEQFF. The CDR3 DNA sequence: TGCGCCAGCGGGTCCGGGACTGCGATTGGAGAGCAGTTCTTC.

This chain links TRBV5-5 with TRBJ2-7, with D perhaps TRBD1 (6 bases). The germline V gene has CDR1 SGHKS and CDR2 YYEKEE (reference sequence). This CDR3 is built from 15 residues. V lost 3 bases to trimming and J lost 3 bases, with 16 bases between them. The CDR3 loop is CASSSRRQAGYEQYF. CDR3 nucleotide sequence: TGTGCCAGCAGCTCAAGGAGACAGGCAGGCTACGAGCAGTACTTC.

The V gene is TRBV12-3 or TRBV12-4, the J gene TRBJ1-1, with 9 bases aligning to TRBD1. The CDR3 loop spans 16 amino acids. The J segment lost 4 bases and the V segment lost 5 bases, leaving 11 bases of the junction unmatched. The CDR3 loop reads CASSPYLRQGVTEAFF. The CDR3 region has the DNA TGTGCCAGCAGTCCGTACCTCAGACAGGGGGTCACTGAAGCTTTCTTT.

This chain's CDR3 is CASSAGLADLGSYNEQFF. The CDR3 bases are TGTGCCAGCAGCGCCGGACTAGCGGACCTGGGCTCCTACAATGAGCAGTTCTTC. This rearrangement joins TRBV9 to TRBJ2-1; 10 bases are shared with TRBD2. From germline, CDR1 is SGDLS and CDR2 YYNGEE. The length of the CDR3 is 18 residues. Trimming took 3 bases from V and 0 from J; bases not matched to a gene: 9.

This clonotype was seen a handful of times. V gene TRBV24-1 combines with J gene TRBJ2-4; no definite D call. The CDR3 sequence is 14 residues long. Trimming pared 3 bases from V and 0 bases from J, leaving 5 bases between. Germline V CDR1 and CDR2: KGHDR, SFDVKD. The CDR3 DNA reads TGTGCCACCAGTGATGCTTTAGCCAAAAACATTCAGTACTTC. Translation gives CATSDALAKNIQYF.

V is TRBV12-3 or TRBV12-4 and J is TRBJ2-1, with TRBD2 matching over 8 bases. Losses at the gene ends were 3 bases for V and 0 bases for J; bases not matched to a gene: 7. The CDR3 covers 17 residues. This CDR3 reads CASSLSGRLYSYNEQFF. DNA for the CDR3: TGTGCCAGCAGTTTGAGCGGGAGACTGTACTCCTACAATGAGCAGTTCTTC.

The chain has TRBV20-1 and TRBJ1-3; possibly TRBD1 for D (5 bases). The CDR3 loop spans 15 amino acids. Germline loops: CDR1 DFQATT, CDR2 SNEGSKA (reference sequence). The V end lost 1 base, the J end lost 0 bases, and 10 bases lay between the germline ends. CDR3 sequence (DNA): TGCAGTGCTAGAGGCGGCAGGGACTCTGGAAACACCATATATTTT. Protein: CSARGGRDSGNTIYF.

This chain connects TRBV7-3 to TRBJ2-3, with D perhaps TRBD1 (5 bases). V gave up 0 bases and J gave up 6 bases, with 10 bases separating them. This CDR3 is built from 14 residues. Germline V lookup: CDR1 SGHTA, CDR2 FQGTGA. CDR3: CASSLTNRMDTQYF. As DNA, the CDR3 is TGTGCCAGCAGCTTAACAAACAGGATGGATACGCAGTATTTT.

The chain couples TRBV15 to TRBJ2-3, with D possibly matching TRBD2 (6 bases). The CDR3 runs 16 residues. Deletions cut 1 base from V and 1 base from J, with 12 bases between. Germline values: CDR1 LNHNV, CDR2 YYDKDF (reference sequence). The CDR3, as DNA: TGTGCCACCAGCAGAGGTGGAGGGTCGGGCACAGATACGCAGTATTTT. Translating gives CATSRGGGSGTDTQYF.